The next 29 T cell receptor beta chains were all read from a single sample in a study of brain T cells in children with intractable seizures. Time point indicated: blood from clinic visit 5 months post-surgery; TSC patient then seizure free. Here immunoSEQ multiplex PCR was the method, and the copy in TCRdb shows in-frame clones only, minus some. This sample has hundreds of thousands of clones, with more than 85% found just once. The material was peripheral blood, obtained 4 to 6 months after surgery. These receptors were obtained from a boy in the first two years of life with tuberous sclerosis and intractable seizures.

This sequence joins TRBV19 and TRBJ1-1, with 11 bases aligning to TRBD1. V gave up 3 bases and J gave up 7 bases; unmatched junction bases: 4. This CDR3 has 14 amino acids. Per germline, CDR1 LNHDA and CDR2 SQIVND (reference sequence). CDR3 nucleotides: TGTGCCAGTAGTATCTGGACAGGGGGCCGTGAAGCTTTCTTT. Protein sequence: CASSIWTGGREAFF.

The chain has TRBV12-3 or TRBV12-4 and TRBJ1-6; no clear D gene. The CDR3 extends over 12 amino acids. V was clipped by 8 bases and J by 9 bases, with 11 bases between them. The CDR3 DNA sequence: TGTGCCAGCGGCCCTTACCGTTCACCCCTCCACTTT. It encodes CASGPYRSPLHF.

The J gene is TRBJ2-3, the V gene TRBV9, with 9 bases fitting TRBD2. Unmatched junction bases numbered 9, after V lost 4 bases and J lost 3 bases. Germline CDR1 reads SGDLS; CDR2 reads YYNGEE. This CDR3 comprises 16 residues. CDR3 sequence: CASSSNPAGGTDTQYF. The CDR3 region has the DNA TGTGCCAGCAGCTCCAACCCAGCGGGAGGAACAGATACGCAGTATTTT.

This sequence joins TRBV28 and TRBJ2-7; no definite D call. Germline CDR1 MDHEN, CDR2 SYDVKM. The CDR3 totals 14 residues. Trimming removed 8 bases at V and 4 bases at J, with 18 bases between. In nucleotides, the CDR3 is TGTGCCAGCGGGTCTCGGCAATTAGCTTACGAGCAGTACTTC. The encoded protein is CASGSRQLAYEQYF.

The chain employs TRBV9 and TRBJ1-2; D is undetermined. The V gene lost 3 bases and the J gene lost 8 bases, with 8 bases spanning the gap. The CDR3 is made up of 11 amino acids. The germline V gene has CDR1 SGDLS and CDR2 YYNGEE. The chain's CDR3 is CASSGTGGYTF. The CDR3 DNA follows: TGTGCCAGCAGCGGTACCGGGGGCTACACCTTC. Drawing the rest from reference TRBV9 and TRBJ1-2, the complete variable domain is DSGVTQTPKHLITATGQRVTLRCSPRSGDLSVYWYQQSLDQGLQFLIQYYNGEERAKGNILERFSAQQFPDLHSELNLSSLELGDSALYFCASSGTGGYTFGSGTRLTVV.

V is TRBV9 and J is TRBJ1-2; D uncertain. V lost 3 bases and J lost 3, with 12 bases in between. Per the germline V gene, CDR1 is SGDLS and CDR2 is YYNGEE. The CDR3 is made up of 14 amino acids. The CDR3 protein is CASSAREGHYGYTF. The CDR3 DNA reads TGTGCCAGCAGCGCCCGAGAGGGTCACTATGGCTACACCTTC.

V and J are TRBV6-2 or TRBV6-3 and TRBJ1-2, with 8 nucleotides matching TRBD1. Losses at the gene ends were 4 bases for V and 5 bases for J; bases not matched to a gene: 15. The germline V gene encodes CDR1 MNHEY and CDR2 SVGEGT. The CDR3 is 17 residues long. CDR3 coding DNA: TGTGCCAGCAGTTCCCAAGACGTCTTGGACAGGGTTTATGGCTACACCTTC. It codes for CASSSQDVLDRVYGYTF.

The chain carries TRBV5-1 and TRBJ2-7; either TRBD1 or TRBD2 may supply D (7 bases each). Germline V gene lookup returns CDR1 SGHRS and CDR2 YFSETQ. V was clipped by 2 bases and J by 6 bases, with 24 bases between them. CDR3 length: 17 residues. The CDR3 nucleotides are TGCGCCAGCAGCTTCGAGGGGGCCATGGCGGGAGTCAGCGAGCAGTACTTC. This translates into CASSFEGAMAGVSEQYF.

DNA for the CDR3: TGTGCCTGGGGAGGGCTCGGGGGTGGCAATCAGCCCCAGCATTTT. This codes for CAWGGLGGGNQPQHF. This chain uses TRBV30 with TRBJ1-5; TRBD1 is a possible D gene (5 bases). Between the trimmed V and J ends, which lost 5 bases and 2 bases, there was a span of 16 bases. Per germline, CDR1 GTSNPN and CDR2 SVGIG (reference sequence). The CDR3 runs 15 residues. Complete variable domain (other parts from reference TRBV30 and TRBJ1-5): SQTIHQWPATLVQPVGSPLSLECTVEGTSNPNLYWYRQAAGRGLQLLFYSVGIGQISSEVPQNLSASRPQDRQFILSSKKLLLSDSGFYLCAWGGLGGGNQPQHFGDGTRLSIL.

The rearrangement uses TRBV6-5 and TRBJ2-2, with D maybe TRBD1 (6 bases). CDR3 length: 15 amino acids. Germline CDR1 and CDR2: MNHEY and SVGAGI. Trimming took off 2 bases at V and 4 bases at J, with 11 bases between the two ends. The DNA of the CDR3 is TGTGCCAGCAGTTACGACAGGATAGTCACCGGGGAGCTGTTTTTT. Translating it yields CASSYDRIVTGELFF.

V gene TRBV6-1 combines with J gene TRBJ1-5; D may be TRBD1 (6 bases). V was trimmed by 4 bases and J by 3 bases, leaving 19 bases between them. The CDR3 spans 17 residues. Germline values: CDR1 MNHNS, CDR2 SASEGT. In DNA, the CDR3 is TGTGCCAGCAGTGCCGGGGGGGGCAGTCACTCCAATCAGCCCCAGCATTTT. Translation gives CASSAGGGSHSNQPQHF.

The chain joins TRBV7-3 to TRBJ2-1, with D perhaps matching TRBD1 (5 bases). Germline V gene lookup returns CDR1 SGHTA and CDR2 FQGTGA. The CDR3 contains 18 residues. Trimming shortened V by 1 base and J by 0 bases, and 16 bases separated the two germline ends. For the CDR3, the DNA is TGTGCCAGCAGCTTAATTTCAGGGCGGCCGAGCTCCTACAATGAGCAGTTCTTC. Translated, it gives CASSLISGRPSSYNEQFF. The complete variable domain, with remaining parts taken from reference TRBV7-3 and TRBJ2-1, reads GAGVSQTPSNKVTEKGKYVELRCDPISGHTALYWYRQSLGQGPEFLIYFQGTGAADDSGLPNDRFFAVRPEGSVSTLKIQRTERGDSAVYLCASSLISGRPSSYNEQFFGPGTRLTVL.

The genes are TRBV4-1 and TRBJ2-7, with 8 bases lining up with TRBD1. Germline-derived CDR1 and CDR2 are MGHRA and YSYEKL. The CDR3 is made up of 15 amino acids. The V and J ends lost 1 base and 7 bases, in that order; junction bases with no gene match: 9. The CDR3 region has the DNA TGCGCCAGCAGCCAAGTGCCTCAGGGGGCAGAGGAGCAGTACTTC. This codes for CASSQVPQGAEEQYF.

This chain links TRBV7-2 with TRBJ1-3; D is unclear. Trimming removed 5 bases from V and 0 bases from J, with 14 bases in between. CDR3 length: 16 residues. Germline V lookup: CDR1 SGHTA, CDR2 FQGNSA. The CDR3 region has the DNA TGTGCCAGCAGCCGTGACGGAAGGAGCTCTGGAAACACCATATATTTT. Translation: CASSRDGRSSGNTIYF. The whole variable domain, remainder taken from reference TRBV7-2 and TRBJ1-3, is GAGVSQSPSNKVTEKGKDVELRCDPISGHTALYWYRQSLGQGLEFLIYFQGNSAPDKSGLPSDRFSAERTGGSVSTLTIQRTQQEDSAVYLCASSRDGRSSGNTIYFGEGSWLTVV.

A note on this clone: The sample has other DNA sequences that encode this CDR3 too. This chain links TRBV12-3 or TRBV12-4 with TRBJ1-1; D not certain. V was cut by 1 base and J by 1 base, with 4 bases left in between. This CDR3 is 13 amino acids long. CDR3 amino acids: CASSLGPNTEAFF. Written as DNA, the CDR3 is TGTGCCAGCAGTTTAGGGCCGAACACTGAAGCTTTCTTT.

CDR3: CASSLMSYEQYF. In nucleotides, the CDR3 is TGTGCCAGCAGTTTAATGTCCTACGAGCAGTACTTC. This sequence joins TRBV28 and TRBJ2-7; D unresolved. The CDR3 extends over 12 amino acids. Germline V gives CDR1 MDHEN, CDR2 SYDVKM. Trimming removed 2 bases at V and 1 base at J, with 3 bases between.

The rearrangement uses TRBV19 and TRBJ1-2; maybe TRBD1 (5 bases). The V and J ends lost 8 bases and 5 bases respectively, with 15 bases between them. Germline CDR1 and CDR2: LNHDA and SQIVND (reference sequence). This CDR3 contains 13 residues. The chain's CDR3 is CASLGSGVYGYTF. The CDR3 bases are TGTGCCAGTCTTGGTTCGGGGGTTTATGGCTACACCTTC.

This sequence joins TRBV29-1 and TRBJ2-3, with 14 bases identical to TRBD2. Trimming cost V 0 bases and J 8 bases; bases outside gene matches: 10. The germline V gene has CDR1 SQVTM and CDR2 ANQGSEA. This CDR3 has 17 residues. The CDR3, as DNA: TGCAGCGTTGAAGAGGCGGGACTAGCGGGAGCAGGCGGTACGCAGTATTTT. This sequence encodes CSVEEAGLAGAGGTQYF.

The J gene is TRBJ2-7, the V gene TRBV2; D is unclear. V shed 6 bases and J shed 3 bases, with 12 bases lying between them. The germline CDR1 and CDR2 sequences are SNHLY and FYNNEI. The CDR3 is made up of 13 amino acids. In DNA, the CDR3 is TGTGCCAGCAGCGCCACCGGATACTACGAGCAGTACTTC. Translating gives CASSATGYYEQYF.

This chain joins TRBV5-4 and TRBJ1-2, with 7 bases identical to TRBD1. The V and J ends lost 0 bases and 4 bases, in that order; junction bases with no gene match: 9. CDR1 SGHNT and CDR2 YYREEE come from the germline V gene (reference sequence). The CDR3 totals 16 residues. CDR3 loop: CASSLVSQGGSYGYTF. The CDR3 nucleotides read TGTGCCAGCAGCTTGGTTTCGCAGGGGGGGTCCTATGGCTACACCTTC.

This clone came up a few times. V gene TRBV3-1 (or the pseudogene TRBV3-2) combines with J gene TRBJ1-2; D perhaps matches TRBD1 (6 bases). The CDR3 totals 15 residues. Per the germline V gene, CDR1 is LGHDT and CDR2 is YNNKEL (reference sequence). V was pared by 4 bases and J by 2 bases, with 14 bases between. CDR3 loop: CASSPPGQRNYGYTF. In DNA form, the CDR3 reads TGTGCCAGCAGCCCCCCCGGACAGAGGAACTATGGCTACACCTTC.

V gene TRBV13 combines with J gene TRBJ2-7, with D possibly TRBD1 on 6 matching bases. The CDR3 is made up of 14 amino acids. CDR1 and CDR2 from the germline V gene are PRHDT and FYEKMQ (reference sequence). Trimming shortened V by 5 bases and J by 1 base, and 12 bases separated the two germline ends. The CDR3 bases are TGTGCCAGCAGCCACCCGGGACAATCCTACGAGCAGTACTTC. It specifies CASSHPGQSYEQYF.

V usage is TRBV4-1 and J usage is TRBJ2-1, with 10 positions matching TRBD2. Germline CDR1 and CDR2: MGHRA and YSYEKL. The junction had 13 bases not matched to a gene; V was cut back by 6 bases and J by 8 bases. CDR3 length: 16 amino acids. The CDR3 DNA reads TGCGCCAGCAGTCCGAGCGGGGGGGCCTTGGAAGATGAGCAGTTCTTC. Encoded protein: CASSPSGGALEDEQFF.

The chain has TRBV30 and TRBJ1-3; tentatively, D is TRBD1 (6 bases). The germline V gene has CDR1 GTSNPN and CDR2 SVGIG (reference sequence). The V and J ends lost 1 base and 4 bases respectively, with 11 bases between them. The CDR3 loop spans 14 amino acids. CDR3 loop: CAWSGGAGGNTIYF. In nucleotides, the CDR3 is TGTGCCTGGAGTGGGGGGGCAGGGGGAAACACCATATATTTT.

V gene TRBV2 combines with J gene TRBJ1-3; D may be TRBD1 (5 bases). The V and J ends lost 3 bases and 0 bases respectively, with 12 bases between them. CDR3 length equals 16 residues. CDR1 is SNHLY and CDR2 is FYNNEI in the germline V gene. CDR3 DNA: TGTGCCAGCAGTGAGTTGGGGCGAAACTCTGGAAACACCATATATTTT. It encodes CASSELGRNSGNTIYF.

This sequence joins TRBV2 and TRBJ1-1, with D perhaps matching TRBD1 (5 bases). CDR1 and CDR2 from the germline V gene are SNHLY and FYNNEI. Trimming took off 4 bases at V and 1 base at J, with 13 bases between the two ends. CDR3 length equals 15 residues. Written as DNA, the CDR3 is TGTGCCAGCAGTGGTGACAGCCCTTGGAACACTGAAGCTTTCTTT. Translating gives CASSGDSPWNTEAFF.

V usage is TRBV19 and J usage is TRBJ1-5, with D possibly matching TRBD1 (5 bases). Germline V gene sequence: CDR1 LNHDA, CDR2 SQIVND (reference sequence). There are 14 residues in the CDR3. V was shortened by 1 base and J by 3 bases, with 7 bases between the two germline ends. CDR3 coding DNA: TGTGCCAGTAGTATAGCAGGGTACAATCAGCCCCAGCATTTT. Encoded protein: CASSIAGYNQPQHF.

The gene calls are TRBV13 and TRBJ2-7; the D gene is possibly TRBD2 (6 bases). The germline V gene has CDR1 PRHDT and CDR2 FYEKMQ (reference sequence). The CDR3 sequence is 13 residues long. Trimming cost V 6 bases and J 2 bases, with 11 bases left between them. This chain's CDR3 is CASRGGNAYEQYF. As DNA, the CDR3 is TGTGCCAGCAGAGGAGGGAACGCCTACGAGCAGTACTTC. Based on the CDR3 plus reference TRBV13 and TRBJ2-7, the full variable domain is AAGVIQSPRHLIKEKRETATLKCYPIPRHDTVYWYQQGPGQDPQFLISFYEKMQSDKGSIPDRFSAQQFSDYHSELNMSSLELGDSALYFCASRGGNAYEQYFGPGTRLTVT.

The V call is TRBV6-6, the J call TRBJ2-1, with D perhaps matching TRBD1 (5 bases). The germline V gene encodes CDR1 MNHNY and CDR2 SVGAGI (reference sequence). V was pared by 8 bases and J by 9 bases, with 17 bases between. The CDR3 covers 13 residues. CDR3 in amino acids: CASGYHRSLEQFF. DNA of the CDR3: TGTGCCAGCGGCTACCACAGGTCGCTTGAGCAGTTCTTC.